The 32 T cell receptor beta chains listed next were all sequenced from one sample in a study of CD8+CD57+ T cells in acquired aplastic anemia. TCR beta VDJ combinations and CDR3 sequences were profiled from genomic DNA. TCRdb reprocessed the reads with MiXCR, giving one entry per CDR3 protein. The repertoire holds hundreds of thousands of distinct CDR3 sequences, with 45% to 50% as singletons. Sequencing involved patients with CD8+CD57+ cell expansion previously shown by flow cytometry. Sequenced input: sorted CD4+, CD8+, or CD8+CD57+ T cells (not recorded which) from PBMCs. Receptors were obtained from a human donor with aplastic anemia.

The chain employs TRBV20-1 and TRBJ1-5; no clear D gene. Germline CDR1 and CDR2: DFQATT and SNEGSKA (reference sequence). Trimming pared 2 bases from V and 1 base from J, leaving 15 bases between. This CDR3 contains 16 residues. Written as DNA, the CDR3 is TGCAGTGCTAGAAAGGAGCGGGGAATGAGCAATCAGCCCCAGCATTTT. This encodes CSARKERGMSNQPQHF.

V usage is TRBV19 and J usage is TRBJ2-1, with 8 nucleotides matching TRBD2. Trimming removed 8 bases from V and 0 bases from J; junction bases left unmatched: 9. CDR1 LNHDA and CDR2 SQIVND come from the germline V gene (reference sequence). The CDR3 extends over 16 amino acids. DNA of the CDR3: TGTGCCAGTGGGGGCGGGGGGCTTAGCTCCTACAATGAGCAGTTCTTC. It encodes CASGGGGLSSYNEQFF.

This clonotype was observed at least ten times. V is TRBV10-3 and J is TRBJ1-2; 7 positions match TRBD1. Germline V gives CDR1 ENHRY, CDR2 SYGVKD. The CDR3 consists of 16 residues. V shed 0 bases, J shed 0 bases, and the junction held 4 bases outside the gene matches. The CDR3 DNA sequence: TGTGCCATCAGTGAGTCTGAGACAGGGACTAACTATGGCTACACCTTC. The encoded protein is CAISESETGTNYGYTF.

This clonotype appeared many times. The chain employs TRBV5-1 and TRBJ1-5; D remains ambiguous. Trimming took 1 base from V and 5 from J, leaving 10 bases between them. Germline assignment: CDR1 SGHRS and CDR2 YFSETQ. This CDR3 comprises 14 residues. The CDR3 sequence is CASSLSPDYQPQHF. In nucleotides, the CDR3 is TGCGCCAGCAGCTTGTCGCCCGATTATCAGCCCCAGCATTTT.

This clonotype was recorded a few times. The chain combines TRBV27 with TRBJ2-7, with a tentative D call TRBD1 (5 bases). This CDR3 region has 17 residues. Germline lookup yields CDR1 MNHEY and CDR2 SMNVEV (reference sequence). The ends were cut back, 2 bases at V and 3 bases at J, with 20 bases in the middle. CDR3 residues: CASSLVRQPYPHYEQYF. The CDR3 DNA follows: TGTGCCAGCAGTTTAGTAAGACAGCCTTATCCCCACTACGAGCAGTACTTC.

The V and J genes are TRBV2 and TRBJ2-7; 10 bases map to TRBD2. CDR1 and CDR2 from the germline V gene are SNHLY and FYNNEI. The CDR3 is made up of 14 amino acids. V lost 7 bases, J lost 7 bases, and 10 bases stayed unmatched. CDR3 in amino acids: CASKLSGGAGEQYF. CDR3 nucleotides: TGTGCCAGCAAATTGAGCGGGGGGGCCGGGGAGCAGTACTTC.

V and J are TRBV7-3 and TRBJ1-2; no clear D gene. The V and J ends lost 3 bases and 4 bases respectively, with 9 bases between them. The V gene's germline CDR1 is SGHTA and CDR2 FQGTGA. The CDR3 extends over 13 amino acids. The CDR3 sequence is CASSLEDRYGYTF. CDR3 DNA: TGTGCCAGCAGCTTGGAGGACCGCTATGGCTACACCTTC.

This clonotype was counted between two and nine times. A much larger clone differs by one base, so this may be a read error. The J gene is TRBJ1-1, the V gene TRBV5-1; no clear D. Germline loops: CDR1 SGHRS, CDR2 YFSETQ. The CDR3 extends over 15 amino acids. Trimming took 2 bases from V and 4 from J, leaving 15 bases between them. The chain's CDR3 is CASSFSKATLTEAFF. The DNA for the CDR3 is TGCGCCAGCAGCTTCAGTAAGGCAACGCTCACTGAAGCTTTCTTT.

V usage is TRBV12-5 and J usage is TRBJ1-5, with 8 bases matching TRBD1. The CDR3 loop spans 17 amino acids. V was pared by 0 bases and J by 4 bases, with 8 bases of the junction left unmatched. CDR1 is LGHNT, CDR2 FRNRAP, per germline. CDR3 amino acids: CASGLVLNRGINQPQHF. CDR3 DNA sequence: TGTGCTAGTGGTTTGGTACTGAACAGGGGGATAAATCAGCCCCAGCATTTT.

The genes are TRBV20-1 and TRBJ1-6; D gene unclear. Germline lookup yields CDR1 DFQATT and CDR2 SNEGSKA (reference sequence). The CDR3 runs to 16 residues. V lost 0 bases to trimming and J lost 7 bases, with 16 bases between them. DNA of the CDR3: TGCAGTGCTAGAGATATGACCCAACCCCCGAATTCACCCCTCCACTTT. Translating it yields CSARDMTQPPNSPLHF.

This clonotype appeared many times. The rearrangement links TRBV7-8 to TRBJ2-7; perhaps TRBD2 as D (6 bases). The CDR3 is made up of 16 amino acids. The V end lost 5 bases, the J end lost 2 bases, and 19 bases lay between the germline ends. The germline V gene encodes CDR1 SGHVS and CDR2 FQNEAQ. This chain's CDR3 is CASSPAGTSIPYEQYF. CDR3 bases: TGTGCCAGCAGCCCGGCCGGGACTTCTATCCCCTACGAGCAGTACTTC.

The rearrangement joins TRBV6-9 to TRBJ2-2; D is perhaps TRBD2 (5 bases). This CDR3 is built from 14 residues. The germline CDR1 and CDR2 sequences are MNHGY and SVAAGI. Trimming stripped 2 bases from V and 3 bases from J, with 7 bases between. The CDR3 loop is CASSYNSDTGELFF. DNA for the CDR3: TGTGCCAGCAGTTATAATAGCGACACCGGGGAGCTGTTTTTT.

The gene calls are TRBV2 and TRBJ1-5; D possibly corresponds to TRBD1 (5 bases). This CDR3 comprises 14 residues. The ends were cut back, 7 bases at V and 2 bases at J, with 12 bases in the middle. Per germline, CDR1 SNHLY and CDR2 FYNNEI. The CDR3 bases are TGTGCCAGCAAACCTGGAGGGGGCAATCAGCCCCAGCATTTT. Translated: CASKPGGGNQPQHF.

The chain uses TRBV19 and TRBJ2-1; D remains ambiguous. V lost 1 base to trimming and J lost 4 bases, with 17 bases between them. Germline assignment: CDR1 LNHDA and CDR2 SQIVND (reference sequence). This CDR3 is 17 amino acids long. CDR3 in DNA: TGTGCCAGTAGTATAGTTCCAGCGCAGAACCGGTACAATGAGCAGTTCTTC. It codes for CASSIVPAQNRYNEQFF.

This clonotype was counted many times. J is TRBJ1-4 and V is TRBV7-9, with a weak D call TRBD1 (5 bases). The length of the CDR3 is 13 residues. The V and J ends lost 0 bases and 6 bases respectively, with 5 bases between them. Germline loops: CDR1 SEHNR, CDR2 FQNEAQ (reference sequence). The CDR3 protein is CASSLAGDEKLFF. The CDR3 nucleotides read TGTGCCAGCAGCTTAGCGGGGGATGAAAAACTGTTTTTT.

Details on this clonotype: A clone one base away is much larger, so this may be a read error. CDR3 loop: CASSPLSTDTQYF. The CDR3 DNA follows: TGTGCCAGCAGCCCGCTATCAACAGATACGCAGTATTTT. The V gene is TRBV7-9, the J gene TRBJ2-3; no reliable D call. Trimming cost V 5 bases and J 3 bases, with 9 bases left between them. CDR3 length: 13 amino acids. Germline values: CDR1 SEHNR, CDR2 FQNEAQ (reference sequence).

This clonotype was counted many times. The genes are TRBV29-1 and TRBJ1-1; unclear D gene. The CDR3 runs to 12 residues. Germline V gene data show CDR1 as SQVTM and CDR2 as ANQGSEA. V was shortened by 7 bases and J by 1 base, with 10 bases between the two germline ends. The CDR3, as DNA: TGCAGCGCCGGAAGGTCGAACACTGAAGCTTTCTTT. Its protein product is CSAGRSNTEAFF.

This clonotype appeared many times. The V and J genes are TRBV4-3 and TRBJ2-1; 7 positions agree with TRBD1. The CDR3 runs 15 residues. Trimming took 0 bases from V and 4 from J; bases not matched to a gene: 3. In germline, CDR1 is LGHNA, CDR2 YSLEER. Here the CDR3 reads CASSQDTGQYNEQFF. The DNA for the CDR3 is TGCGCCAGCAGCCAAGATACGGGACAGTACAATGAGCAGTTCTTC.

Concerning this clonotype: A much larger clone lies a single base off, so this may be a read error. The chain carries TRBV6-1 and TRBJ1-5; 7 nucleotides align to TRBD1. V shed 1 base, J shed 7 bases, and the junction held 7 bases outside the gene matches. Germline CDR1 MNHNS, CDR2 SASEGT. The CDR3 length is 15 residues. CDR3 loop: CASSEGQGGSQPQHF. The DNA for the CDR3 is TGTGCCAGCAGTGAAGGACAGGGAGGATCACAGCCCCAGCATTTT.

The chain carries TRBV20-1 and TRBJ1-5, with D unclear. CDR1 and CDR2 from the germline V gene are DFQATT and SNEGSKA (reference sequence). This CDR3 has 18 amino acids. Trimming removed 0 bases at V and 0 bases at J, with 18 bases between. The CDR3 DNA reads as TGCAGTGCTAGAGATGATTTAGGCAGCGCGTATAGCAATCAGCCCCAGCATTTT. Encoded protein: CSARDDLGSAYSNQPQHF.

This clonotype was seen more than once but under ten times. The chain combines TRBV14 with TRBJ1-6; D ambiguous. Germline CDR1 reads SGHDN; CDR2 reads FVKESK. Trimming cost V 1 base and J 14 bases, with 3 bases left between them. This CDR3 region has 10 residues. The CDR3 protein is CASSQVALHF. The CDR3 bases are TGTGCCAGCAGCCAAGTAGCCCTCCACTTT.

This clonotype was recorded a few times. V and J are TRBV9 and TRBJ2-7; D is possibly TRBD1 (6 bases). CDR1 SGDLS and CDR2 YYNGEE come from the germline V gene. This CDR3 region has 12 residues. Trimming removed 0 bases at V and 5 bases at J, with 6 bases between. This CDR3 is CASSVGGHEQYF. The CDR3 bases are TGTGCCAGCAGCGTAGGGGGGCACGAGCAGTACTTC.

In this sample, this clonotype turned up a few times. The junction shows a germline mismatch at one end, possibly a read error. The chain is built from TRBV12-3 or TRBV12-4 and TRBJ2-6; D may match TRBD1 or TRBD2 (6 bases each). CDR3 size: 15 residues. The CDR3 reads CATSEGGSGANVLAF. CDR3 in DNA: TGTGCCACCAGTGAGGGGGGCTCTGGGGCCAACGTCCTGGCTTTC.

The table lists this clonotype with a few counts. The gene calls are TRBV15 and TRBJ2-7; TRBD1 matches 8 bases. The CDR3 loop spans 14 amino acids. Trimming removed 1 base from V and 5 bases from J; junction bases left unmatched: 4. Germline V lookup: CDR1 LNHNV, CDR2 YYDKDF (reference sequence). The CDR3, as DNA: TGTGCCACCAGCAGAGGGACAGGGTACGACGAGCAGTACTTC. Its translation: CATSRGTGYDEQYF.

This sequence joins TRBV30 and TRBJ2-7, with a tentative D call TRBD1 (5 bases). V was pared by 0 bases and J by 5 bases, with 5 bases between. CDR1 is GTSNPN, CDR2 SVGIG, per germline (reference sequence). The CDR3 runs to 11 residues. CDR3 coding DNA: TGTGCCTGGAGTGTACAGGACGAGCAGTACTTC. Translating gives CAWSVQDEQYF.

This clonotype occurred once. A read error may be the cause here, since a much bigger clone is one base away. The chain employs TRBV4-1 and TRBJ1-1; D gene unclear. CDR3 length equals 14 residues. Germline V gene lookup returns CDR1 MGHRA and CDR2 YSYEKL. V gave up 1 base and J gave up 5 bases, with 11 bases separating them. The CDR3 coding sequence is TGCGCCAGCAGCCAAGGTTTTAGGGCGACTGAAGCTTTCTTT. Translating it yields CASSQGFRATEAFF.

With regard to this clonotype: A much more abundant neighbour one base away suggests this may be a read error. The J gene is TRBJ2-1, the V gene TRBV7-9; 11 nucleotides match TRBD2. CDR3 length equals 14 residues. Germline V gene lookup returns CDR1 SEHNR and CDR2 FQNEAQ (reference sequence). In DNA form, the CDR3 reads TGCGCCAGCAGCTTGGTACTAGCGGGAGCTGAGCAGCTCTTC. It encodes CASSLVLAGAEQLF.

This rearrangement joins TRBV25-1 to TRBJ1-1; no clear D gene. V lost 6 bases and J lost 3, with 17 bases in between. This CDR3 contains 15 residues. Germline CDR1 and CDR2: MGHDK and SYGVNS. CDR3 in DNA: TGTGCCAGCAGCCTAGTAAACGCTGGGGACACTGAAGCTTTCTTT. Residues: CASSLVNAGDTEAFF.

This clonotype was found a few times. The rearrangement uses TRBV25-1 and TRBJ1-4; 7 bases line up with TRBD1. Germline V gene data show CDR1 as MGHDK and CDR2 as SYGVNS. The CDR3 has 16 amino acids. After removal of 1 base from V and 5 bases from J, the junction contained 7 bases not matched to a gene. Here the CDR3 DNA reads TGTGCCAGCAGTGAATTCAGGGGGACGGACAATGAAAAACTGTTTTTT. As protein: CASSEFRGTDNEKLFF.

V is TRBV7-7 and J is TRBJ1-1, with a weak D call TRBD1 (6 bases). Trimming stripped 5 bases from V and 8 bases from J, with 18 bases between. Germline V gene sequence: CDR1 SSHAT, CDR2 FNYEAQ (reference sequence). The CDR3 spans 14 residues. The CDR3: CASSARIQGAEAFF. The CDR3 coding sequence is TGTGCCAGCAGCGCTCGTATACAGGGCGCGGAAGCTTTCTTT.

V is TRBV30 and J is TRBJ1-1, with D perhaps TRBD1 (5 bases). CDR3 length: 13 amino acids. Trimming left V 1 base short and J 8 bases short, with 14 bases between. Per germline, CDR1 GTSNPN and CDR2 SVGIG (reference sequence). CDR3 in DNA: TGTGCCTGGAGTGGGAATACAGGCGACGAAGCTTTCTTT. Amino acid sequence: CAWSGNTGDEAFF.

In its sample, this clonotype was seen many times. J is TRBJ2-7 and V is TRBV20-1, with 13 bases aligning to TRBD2. V was clipped by 0 bases and J by 6 bases; unmatched bases: 2. From germline, CDR1 is DFQATT and CDR2 SNEGSKA (reference sequence). CDR3 length: 14 amino acids. In nucleotides, the CDR3 is TGCAGTGCTAGAGAACTAGCGGGGGGGCGCGAGCAGTACTTC. Encoded protein: CSARELAGGREQYF.